These 20 T cell receptor beta chains were sequenced from one sample in a study of blood T cell repertoires in COVID-19. Produced via immunoSEQ multiplex PCR; TCRdb's table is partial and in-frame only. The table includes about 240,000 clones, roughly nine tenths detected once. Sample: peripheral blood. The source of these receptors is a man in his 60s with acute or convalescent COVID-19.

The chain employs TRBV7-3 and TRBJ1-1, with TRBD1 as a possible D gene (5 bases). Germline assignment: CDR1 SGHTA and CDR2 FQGTGA. V was clipped by 2 bases and J by 1 base, with 11 bases between them. This CDR3 region has 15 residues. For the CDR3, the DNA is TGTGCCAGCAGCTTATTCGGGGGTCGGAACACTGAAGCTTTCTTT. Residues: CASSLFGGRNTEAFF.

The gene calls are TRBV12-3 or TRBV12-4 and TRBJ2-7, with D possibly being TRBD1 (5 bases). The V gene lost 5 bases and the J gene lost 2 bases, with 10 bases spanning the gap. The CDR3 is made up of 13 amino acids. CDR3 amino acids: CASSPSGPYEQYF. As DNA, the CDR3 is TGTGCCAGCAGTCCTTCAGGGCCCTACGAGCAGTACTTC.

The chain recombines TRBV10-3 with TRBJ1-1, with 8 nucleotides matching TRBD1. The CDR3 runs to 13 residues. CDR1 and CDR2 (germline): ENHRY, SYGVKD. Trimming took 2 bases from V and 5 from J; bases not matched to a gene: 1. DNA of the CDR3: TGTGCCATCAGTGAGGGACAGGGAACTGAAGCTTTCTTT. Translated: CAISEGQGTEAFF.

The chain combines TRBV28 with TRBJ2-7, with TRBD1 as a possible D gene (5 bases). Trimming removed 6 bases at V and 2 bases at J, with 17 bases between. The CDR3 contains 15 residues. In germline, CDR1 is MDHEN, CDR2 SYDVKM. CDR3 amino acids: CASRLRTSTPYEQYF. CDR3 sequence (DNA): TGTGCCAGCAGGCTACGGACATCAACCCCCTACGAGCAGTACTTC.

The V call is TRBV6-5, the J call TRBJ1-5, with D possibly being TRBD1 (6 bases). Per the germline V gene, CDR1 is MNHEY and CDR2 is SVGAGI. V lost 6 bases and J 2 bases, leaving 14 bases between the germline ends. The CDR3 length is 15 residues. The CDR3 loop reads CASRLAQGRNQPQHF. CDR3 nucleotide sequence: TGTGCCAGCAGGCTCGCACAGGGACGCAATCAGCCCCAGCATTTT.

V is TRBV5-1 and J is TRBJ1-1; D remains unclear. This CDR3 is 15 amino acids long. Trimming stripped 0 bases from V and 1 base from J, with 10 bases between. Germline lookup yields CDR1 SGHRS and CDR2 YFSETQ. The CDR3 sequence: CASSLVEAGNTEAFF. The CDR3 coding sequence is TGCGCCAGCAGCTTGGTGGAGGCGGGGAACACTGAAGCTTTCTTT.

The chain couples TRBV11-3 to TRBJ2-2; possible D gene TRBD1, 5 bases. The germline V gene has CDR1 SGHNT and CDR2 YENEEA. V was pared by 3 bases and J by 6 bases, with 17 bases between. The CDR3 runs to 16 residues. The DNA for the CDR3 is TGTGCCAGCAGCTTTCCAGAAAGGAAAGGGGCCGGGGAGCTGTTTTTT. This gives the protein CASSFPERKGAGELFF.

This chain links TRBV5-1 with TRBJ1-1; TRBD1 matches 8 bases. The CDR3 is 15 residues long. With V trimmed by 3 bases and J by 4 bases, 8 bases remained unmatched. Germline V lookup: CDR1 SGHRS, CDR2 YFSETQ. DNA for the CDR3: TGCGCCAGCAGCTCCCCGGGGACAGGAGGCACTGAAGCTTTCTTT. It is translated as CASSSPGTGGTEAFF.

This clone came up a few times. The junction departs from the called germline gene at one end, perhaps through a read error. The V and J genes are TRBV7-7 and TRBJ2-1; 12 bases fit TRBD2. From germline, CDR1 is SSHAT and CDR2 FNYEAQ (reference sequence). The CDR3 loop spans 15 amino acids. Written as DNA, the CDR3 is TGTGCTAGCAGCGCTAGCGGGAGGGCGGAGAATGAGCAGTTCTTC. Translation: CASSASGRAENEQFF. Full variable domain (remainder filled in from reference TRBV7-7 and TRBJ2-1): GAGVSQSPRYKVTKRGQDVTLRCDPISSHATLYWYQQALGQGPEFLTYFNYEAQPDKSGLPSDRFSAERPEGSISTLTIQRTEQRDSAMYRCASSASGRAENEQFFGPGTRLTVL.

The chain joins TRBV28 to TRBJ1-4; maybe TRBD1 (6 bases). The CDR3 spans 15 residues. V lost 5 bases and J lost 7, with 17 bases in between. Germline V lookup: CDR1 MDHEN, CDR2 SYDVKM. The CDR3 sequence is CASSLPDSGGEKLFF. As DNA, the CDR3 is TGTGCCAGCAGTCTACCGGACAGTGGTGGTGAAAAACTGTTTTTT.

J is TRBJ2-4 and V is TRBV18; TRBD1 matches at 8 bases. V gave up 3 bases and J gave up 7 bases; unmatched junction bases: 2. Germline CDR1 reads KGHSH; CDR2 reads LQKENI. The CDR3 loop spans 13 amino acids. The DNA of the CDR3 is TGTGCCAGCTCACCCACAGGGGGGAACATTCAGTACTTC. Translation gives CASSPTGGNIQYF.

V usage is TRBV19 and J usage is TRBJ1-5; D is undetermined. There are 14 residues in the CDR3. The germline V gene has CDR1 LNHDA and CDR2 SQIVND (reference sequence). V was shortened by 4 bases and J by 5 bases, with 12 bases between the two germline ends. Here the CDR3 reads CASSSRLPHQPQHF. The CDR3 DNA reads TGTGCCAGTAGTAGTCGACTACCCCATCAGCCCCAGCATTTT.

The gene calls are TRBV28 and TRBJ1-2; D is unresolved. The CDR3 contains 14 residues. The V end was cut by 5 bases, the J end by 4 bases, with 14 bases between. In germline, CDR1 is MDHEN, CDR2 SYDVKM. The CDR3 reads CASSPAEPPYGYTF. The CDR3 DNA is TGTGCCAGCAGTCCTGCAGAACCGCCCTATGGCTACACCTTC.

The J gene is TRBJ2-3, the V gene TRBV14, with D perhaps TRBD1 (5 bases). Per the germline V gene, CDR1 is SGHDN and CDR2 is FVKESK. This CDR3 has 15 residues. V was shortened by 4 bases and J by 6 bases, with 17 bases between the two germline ends. The CDR3 protein is CASSREDIPADTQYF. The CDR3 coding sequence is TGTGCCAGCAGCCGCGAGGACATTCCGGCGGATACGCAGTATTTT.

The chain carries TRBV6-5 and TRBJ1-3; 8 bases line up with TRBD1. V lost 6 bases to trimming and J lost 3 bases; unmatched junction nucleotides: 7. The CDR3 contains 15 residues. Germline V gives CDR1 MNHEY, CDR2 SVGAGI. CDR3 protein: CASSSGQADGNTIYF. The CDR3 nucleotides read TGTGCCAGCAGCTCGGGACAGGCAGATGGAAACACCATATATTTT.

This sequence joins TRBV7-2 and TRBJ2-3; 8 nucleotides match TRBD2. The CDR3 is made up of 15 amino acids. Germline loops: CDR1 SGHTA, CDR2 FQGNSA. The junction had 5 bases not matched to a gene; V was cut back by 2 bases and J by 4 bases. This CDR3 is CASSLRREAPDTQYF. DNA for the CDR3: TGTGCCAGCAGCTTAAGGCGGGAGGCCCCAGATACGCAGTATTTT. The variable domain in full, with the rest retrieved from reference TRBV7-2 and TRBJ2-3, is GAGVSQSPSNKVTEKGKDVELRCDPISGHTALYWYRQSLGQGLEFLIYFQGNSAPDKSGLPSDRFSAERTGGSVSTLTIQRTQQEDSAVYLCASSLRREAPDTQYFGPGTRLTVL.

The gene calls are TRBV28 and TRBJ1-2; the D gene is possibly TRBD1 (6 bases). This CDR3 has 14 residues. The ends were cut back, 5 bases at V and 5 bases at J, with 15 bases in the middle. Germline assignment: CDR1 MDHEN and CDR2 SYDVKM. The CDR3 region is CASSTSRGWYGYTF. The CDR3 bases are TGTGCCAGCAGTACCAGCAGGGGCTGGTATGGCTACACCTTC.

The chain carries TRBV5-1 and TRBJ1-1; TRBD1 matches at 11 bases. Trimming removed 4 bases from V and 4 bases from J; junction bases left unmatched: 6. The CDR3 sequence is 15 residues long. Germline V gives CDR1 SGHRS, CDR2 YFSETQ. The CDR3 bases are TGCGCCAGCAGCCCGGACAGGGGGCTTATCACTGAAGCTTTCTTT. Translation gives CASSPDRGLITEAFF.

The chain has TRBV5-1 and TRBJ2-2, with TRBD1 identical over 9 bases. The germline V gene encodes CDR1 SGHRS and CDR2 YFSETQ. Trimming took 2 bases from V and 4 from J; bases not matched to a gene: 6. The CDR3 loop spans 16 amino acids. The CDR3 DNA is TGCGCCAGCAGCTTTGGGGGACAGGGCCCCACCGGGGAGCTGTTTTTT. Protein sequence: CASSFGGQGPTGELFF. The full variable domain, in which reference TRBV5-1 and TRBJ2-2 provide the parts outside the CDR3, is KAGVTQTPRYLIKTRGQQVTLSCSPISGHRSVSWYQQTPGQGLQFLFEYFSETQRNKGNFPGRFSGRQFSNSRSEMNVSTLELGDSALYLCASSFGGQGPTGELFFGEGSRLTVL.

The chain is built from TRBV11-2 and TRBJ2-2; D not certain. CDR3 length equals 14 residues. The V and J ends lost 5 bases and 0 bases respectively, with 7 bases between them. The germline V gene encodes CDR1 SGHAT and CDR2 FQNNGV. The CDR3 loop reads CASSPRTNTGELFF. CDR3 sequence (DNA): TGTGCCAGCAGCCCGAGGACGAACACCGGGGAGCTGTTTTTT. Full variable domain (missing parts from reference TRBV11-2 and TRBJ2-2): EAGVAQSPRYKIIEKRQSVAFWCNPISGHATLYWYQQILGQGPKLLIQFQNNGVVDDSQLPKDRFSAERLKGVDSTLKIQPAKLEDSAVYLCASSPRTNTGELFFGEGSRLTVL.